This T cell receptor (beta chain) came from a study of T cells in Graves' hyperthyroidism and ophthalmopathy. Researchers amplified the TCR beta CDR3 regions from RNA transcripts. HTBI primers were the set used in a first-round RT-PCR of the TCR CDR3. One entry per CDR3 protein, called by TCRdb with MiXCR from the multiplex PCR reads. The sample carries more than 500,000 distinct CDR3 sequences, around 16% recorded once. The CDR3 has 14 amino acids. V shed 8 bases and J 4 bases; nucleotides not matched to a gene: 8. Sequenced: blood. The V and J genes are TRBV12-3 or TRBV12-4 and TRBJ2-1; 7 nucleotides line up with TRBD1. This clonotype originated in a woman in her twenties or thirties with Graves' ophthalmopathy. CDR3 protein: CASGLGGRYNEQFF. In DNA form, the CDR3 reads TGTGCCAGCGGCCTAGGGGGCCGTTACAATGAGCAGTTCTTC.